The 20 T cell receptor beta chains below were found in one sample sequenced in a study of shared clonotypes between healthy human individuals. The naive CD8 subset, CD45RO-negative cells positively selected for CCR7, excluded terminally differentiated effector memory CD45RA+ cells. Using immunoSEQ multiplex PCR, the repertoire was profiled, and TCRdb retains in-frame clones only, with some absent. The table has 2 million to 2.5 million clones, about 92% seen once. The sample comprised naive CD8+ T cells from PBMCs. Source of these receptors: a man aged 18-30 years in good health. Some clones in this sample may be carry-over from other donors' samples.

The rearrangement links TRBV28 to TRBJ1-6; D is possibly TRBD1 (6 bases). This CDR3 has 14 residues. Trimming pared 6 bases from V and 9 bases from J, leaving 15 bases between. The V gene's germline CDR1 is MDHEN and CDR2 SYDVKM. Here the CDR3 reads CASSHGTMGSPLHF. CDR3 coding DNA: TGTGCCAGCAGCCATGGGACAATGGGTTCACCCCTCCACTTT.

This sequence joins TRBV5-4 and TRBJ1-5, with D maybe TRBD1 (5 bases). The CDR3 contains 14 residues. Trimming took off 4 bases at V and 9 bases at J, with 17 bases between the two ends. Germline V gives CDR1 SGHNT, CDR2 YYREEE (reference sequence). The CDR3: CASSRSGTAAPQHF. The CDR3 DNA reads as TGTGCCAGCAGCCGATCAGGGACCGCCGCGCCCCAGCATTTT.

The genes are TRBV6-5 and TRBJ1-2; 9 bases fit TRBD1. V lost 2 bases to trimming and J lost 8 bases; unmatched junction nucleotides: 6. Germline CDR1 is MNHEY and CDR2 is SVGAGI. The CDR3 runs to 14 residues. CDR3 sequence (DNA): TGTGCCAGCAGTTACGAACCTACAGGGGGCGGCTACACCTTC. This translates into CASSYEPTGGGYTF.

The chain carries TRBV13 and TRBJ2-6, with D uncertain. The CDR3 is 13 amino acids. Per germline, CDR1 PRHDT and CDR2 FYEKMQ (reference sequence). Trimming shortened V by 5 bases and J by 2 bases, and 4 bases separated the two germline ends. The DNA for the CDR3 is TGTGCCAGCAGCCCACCTGGGGCCAACGTCCTGACTTTC. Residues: CASSPPGANVLTF.

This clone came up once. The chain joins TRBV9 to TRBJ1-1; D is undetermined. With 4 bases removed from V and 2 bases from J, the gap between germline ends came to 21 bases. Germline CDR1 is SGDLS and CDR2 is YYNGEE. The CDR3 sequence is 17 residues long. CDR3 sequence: CASSLRPATVYNTEAFF. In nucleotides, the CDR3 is TGTGCCAGCAGCCTCCGCCCAGCGACTGTGTACAACACTGAAGCTTTCTTT. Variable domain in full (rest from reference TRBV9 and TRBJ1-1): DSGVTQTPKHLITATGQRVTLRCSPRSGDLSVYWYQQSLDQGLQFLIQYYNGEERAKGNILERFSAQQFPDLHSELNLSSLELGDSALYFCASSLRPATVYNTEAFFGQGTRLTVV.

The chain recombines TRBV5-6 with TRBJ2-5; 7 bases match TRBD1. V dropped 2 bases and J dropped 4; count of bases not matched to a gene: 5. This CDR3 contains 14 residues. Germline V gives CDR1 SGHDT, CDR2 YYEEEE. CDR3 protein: CASSLGQVAETQYF. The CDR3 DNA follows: TGTGCCAGCAGCTTAGGACAGGTCGCAGAGACCCAGTACTTC. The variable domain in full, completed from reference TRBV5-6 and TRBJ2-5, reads DAGVTQSPTHLIKTRGQQVTLRCSPKSGHDTVSWYQQALGQGPQFIFQYYEEEERQRGNFPDRFSGHQFPNYSSELNVNALLLGDSALYLCASSLGQVAETQYFGPGTRLLVL.

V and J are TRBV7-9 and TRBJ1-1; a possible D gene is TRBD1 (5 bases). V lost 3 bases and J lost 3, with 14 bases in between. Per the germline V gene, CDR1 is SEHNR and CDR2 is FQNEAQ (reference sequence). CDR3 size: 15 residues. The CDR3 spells CASSLGVTVHTEAFF. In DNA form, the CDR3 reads TGTGCCAGCAGCTTGGGGGTGACCGTACACACTGAAGCTTTCTTT. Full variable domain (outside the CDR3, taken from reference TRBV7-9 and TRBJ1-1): DTGVSQNPRHKITKRGQNVTFRCDPISEHNRLYWYRQTLGQGPEFLTYFQNEAQLEKSRLLSDRFSAERPKGSFSTLEIQRTEQGDSAMYLCASSLGVTVHTEAFFGQGTRLTVV.

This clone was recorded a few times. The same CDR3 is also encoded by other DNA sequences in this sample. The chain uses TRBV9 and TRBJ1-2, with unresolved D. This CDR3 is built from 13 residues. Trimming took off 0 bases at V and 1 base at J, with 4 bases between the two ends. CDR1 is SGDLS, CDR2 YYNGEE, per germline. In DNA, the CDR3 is TGTGCCAGCAGCGTAGGAAGTAACTATGGCTACACCTTC. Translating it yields CASSVGSNYGYTF.

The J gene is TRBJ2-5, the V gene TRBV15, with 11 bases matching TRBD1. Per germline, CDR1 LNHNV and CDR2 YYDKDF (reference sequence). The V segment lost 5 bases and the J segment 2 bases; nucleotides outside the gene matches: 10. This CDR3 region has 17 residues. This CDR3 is CATSGPDRGPNQETQYF. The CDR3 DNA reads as TGTGCCACCAGCGGACCGGACAGGGGGCCAAATCAAGAGACCCAGTACTTC.

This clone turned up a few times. Here the CDR3 reads CASSQEGVLRGYTF. CDR3 DNA: TGTGCCAGCAGCCAAGAAGGCGTACTCCGTGGCTACACCTTC. The rearrangement links TRBV14 to TRBJ1-2; D is unresolved. The germline V gene encodes CDR1 SGHDN and CDR2 FVKESK. V shed 0 bases and J shed 7 bases, with 12 bases lying between them. There are 14 residues in the CDR3.

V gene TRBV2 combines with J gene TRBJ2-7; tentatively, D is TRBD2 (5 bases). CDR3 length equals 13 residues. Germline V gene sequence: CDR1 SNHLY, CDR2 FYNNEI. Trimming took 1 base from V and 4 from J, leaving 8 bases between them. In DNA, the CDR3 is TGTGCCAGCAGTGAAGGGAGGATGTACGAGCAGTACTTC. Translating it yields CASSEGRMYEQYF.

CDR3 in DNA: TGTGCCAGCAGCCCAATTTTCATTCTATCGGACAGGCCCAACCTTGAGAAGCCCCAGCATTTT. It encodes CASSPIFILSDRPNLEKPQHF. The chain uses TRBV14 and TRBJ1-5; 7 nucleotides match TRBD1. The CDR3 contains 21 residues. CDR1 is SGHDN, CDR2 FVKESK, per germline. The V and J ends lost 4 bases and 8 bases, in that order; junction bases with no gene match: 29. The full variable domain, with the rest looked up from reference TRBV14 and TRBJ1-5, is EAGVTQFPSHSVIEKGQTVTLRCDPISGHDNLYWYRRVMGKEIKFLLHFVKESKQDESGMPNNRFLAERTGGTYSTLKVQPAELEDSGVYFCASSPIFILSDRPNLEKPQHFGDGTRLSIL.

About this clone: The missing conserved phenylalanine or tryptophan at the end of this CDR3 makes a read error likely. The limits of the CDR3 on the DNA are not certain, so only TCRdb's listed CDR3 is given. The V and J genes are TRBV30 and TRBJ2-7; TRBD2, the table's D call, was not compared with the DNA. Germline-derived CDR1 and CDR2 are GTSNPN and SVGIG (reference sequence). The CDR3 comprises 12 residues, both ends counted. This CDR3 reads CAWMGLAGEMVL.

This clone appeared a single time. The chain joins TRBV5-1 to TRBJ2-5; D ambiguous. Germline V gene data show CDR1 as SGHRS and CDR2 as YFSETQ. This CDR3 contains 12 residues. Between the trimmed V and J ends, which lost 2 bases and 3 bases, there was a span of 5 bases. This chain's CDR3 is CASSFREETQYF. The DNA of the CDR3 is TGCGCCAGCAGCTTCAGAGAAGAGACCCAGTACTTC.

CDR3 region: CATSTDGSYEQYF. CDR3 coding DNA: TGTGCCACCAGCACGGACGGTTCCTACGAGCAGTACTTC. The chain links TRBV15 to TRBJ2-7; D not resolved. The V gene lost 4 bases and the J gene lost 1 base, with 8 bases spanning the gap. The germline V gene encodes CDR1 LNHNV and CDR2 YYDKDF (reference sequence). The CDR3 totals 13 residues. The full variable domain, in which reference TRBV15 and TRBJ2-7 provide the parts outside the CDR3, is DAMVIQNPRYQVTQFGKPVTLSCSQTLNHNVMYWYQQKSSQAPKLLFHYYDKDFNNEADTPDNFQSRRPNTSFCFLDIRSPGLGDTAMYLCATSTDGSYEQYFGPGTRLTVT.

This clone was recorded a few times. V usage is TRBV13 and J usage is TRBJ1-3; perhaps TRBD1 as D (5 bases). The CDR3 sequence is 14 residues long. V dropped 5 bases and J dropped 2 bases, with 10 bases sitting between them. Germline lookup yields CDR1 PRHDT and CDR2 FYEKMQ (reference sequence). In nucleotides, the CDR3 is TGTGCCAGCAGCCCGCGGGGCACTGGAAACACCATATATTTT. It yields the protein CASSPRGTGNTIYF. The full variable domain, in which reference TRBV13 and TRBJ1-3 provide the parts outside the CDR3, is AAGVIQSPRHLIKEKRETATLKCYPIPRHDTVYWYQQGPGQDPQFLISFYEKMQSDKGSIPDRFSAQQFSDYHSELNMSSLELGDSALYFCASSPRGTGNTIYFGEGSWLTVV.

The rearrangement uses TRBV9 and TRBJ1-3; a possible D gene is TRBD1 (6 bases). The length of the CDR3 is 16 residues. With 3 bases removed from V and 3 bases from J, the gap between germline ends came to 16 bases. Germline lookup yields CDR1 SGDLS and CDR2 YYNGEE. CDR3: CASSAGDRLYGNTIYF. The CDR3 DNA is TGTGCCAGCAGCGCGGGAGACAGGTTATATGGAAACACCATATATTTT.

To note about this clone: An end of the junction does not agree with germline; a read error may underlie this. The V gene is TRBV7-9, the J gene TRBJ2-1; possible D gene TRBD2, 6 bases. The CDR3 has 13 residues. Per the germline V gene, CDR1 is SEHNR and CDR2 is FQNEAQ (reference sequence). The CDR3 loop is CASSSPERAGGVF. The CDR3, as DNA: TGTGCCAGCAGCTCCCCCGAACGAGCGGGCGGCGTCTTC. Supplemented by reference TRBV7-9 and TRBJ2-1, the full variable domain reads DTGVSQNPRHKITKRGQNVTFRCDPISEHNRLYWYRQTLGQGPEFLTYFQNEAQLEKSRLLSDRFSAERPKGSFSTLEIQRTEQGDSAMYLCASSSPERAGGVFGPGTRLTVL.

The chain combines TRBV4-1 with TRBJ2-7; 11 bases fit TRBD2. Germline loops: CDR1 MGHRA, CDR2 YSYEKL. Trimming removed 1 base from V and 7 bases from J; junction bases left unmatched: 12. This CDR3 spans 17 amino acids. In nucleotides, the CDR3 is TGCGCCAGCAGCCAAGGGCTAGCGGGAGGCGCAGCGGAAGAGCAGTACTTC. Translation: CASSQGLAGGAAEEQYF.

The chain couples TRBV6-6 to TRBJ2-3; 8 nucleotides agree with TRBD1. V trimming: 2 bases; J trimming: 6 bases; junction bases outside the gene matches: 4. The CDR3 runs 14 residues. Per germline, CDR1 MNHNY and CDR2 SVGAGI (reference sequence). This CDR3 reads CASSYDRGGDTQYF. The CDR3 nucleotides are TGTGCCAGCAGTTACGACAGGGGTGGGGATACGCAGTATTTT.